These 6 T cell receptor beta chains were all obtained from the same sample, sequenced in a study of CD8 T cells in ankylosing spondylitis. TCRdb reprocessed the 5' RACE reads via MiXCR and lists one record per CDR3 protein. The sample yields fewer than 200,000 distinct CDR3 sequences, around a sixth seen once. Sequenced input: blood, either unsorted or a sorted T cell fraction (not recorded which). Receptors originate from a male donor between 5 and 35 years old with ankylosing spondylitis or in good health (not recorded which).

The rearrangement joins TRBV12-3 or TRBV12-4 to TRBJ1-1; TRBD1 matches 7 bases. CDR3 length equals 17 residues. With 7 bases clipped from V and 0 bases from J, the junction kept 14 bases outside the gene matches. CDR3 bases: TGTGCCAGCAACGTAAGGGGGCCCACCCATTTGAACACTGAAGCTTTCTTT. It is translated as CASNVRGPTHLNTEAFF.

The table lists this clonotype with many counts. V usage is TRBV21-1 and J usage is TRBJ2-5. TRBV21-1 is noted as a pseudogene. The CDR3 is 14 residues long. Written as DNA, the CDR3 is TGTGCCAGCAGCAGGCACGGGCACCAAGAGACCCAGTACTTC. Translating it yields CASSRHGHQETQYF.

At least ten counts were recorded for this clonotype. V is TRBV5-1 and J is TRBJ2-7; no definite D call. The CDR3 consists of 13 residues. Trimming stripped 0 bases from V and 1 base from J, with 5 bases between. The germline CDR1 and CDR2 sequences are SGHRS and YFSETQ. The CDR3 region has the DNA TGCGCCAGCAGCTTGGGGTGGTCCTACGAGCAGTACGTC. Its translation is CASSLGWSYEQYV.

This clonotype was observed at least ten times. The chain links TRBV20-1 to TRBJ2-1; 10 positions match TRBD2. The V gene end was trimmed by 0 bases and the J gene end by 7 bases; junction bases not matched to a gene: 9. The CDR3 has 16 amino acids. CDR1 is DFQATT and CDR2 is SNEGSKA in the germline V gene (reference sequence). The CDR3 bases are TGCAGTGCTAGAGATGGGGAGCGGGAGGGATATAATGAGCAGTTCTTC. Encoded protein: CSARDGEREGYNEQFF.

This clonotype has a count of ten or more. This chain links TRBV28 with TRBJ2-7; 8 bases match TRBD2. V shed 10 bases, J shed 6 bases, and the junction held 8 bases outside the gene matches. Germline lookup yields CDR1 MDHEN and CDR2 SYDVKM. The CDR3 extends over 12 amino acids. CDR3 sequence reads: CATSEREFEQYF. CDR3 nucleotide sequence: TGTGCCACCTCGGAGCGGGAGTTCGAGCAGTACTTC.

The rearrangement uses TRBV29-1 and TRBJ2-1; D is uncertain. Trimming pared 2 bases from V and 6 bases from J, leaving 11 bases between. CDR1 is SQVTM, CDR2 ANQGSEA, per germline. The CDR3 sequence is 13 residues long. CDR3 sequence (DNA): TGCAGCGTTGAACGAAAACTCCGCAATGAGCAGTTCTTC. This encodes CSVERKLRNEQFF.